This T cell receptor (beta chain) was sequenced in a study of blood T cells in healthy people across ages. The use of a sample-barcoded 5' primer and a J-beta primer mix characterized a second PCR of roughly 7 to 11 cycles. MiXCR, run by TCRdb on the 5' RACE reads, gives a single entry per CDR3 protein. The data hold approximately 1,000,000 distinct CDR3 sequences, with around 43% observed a single time. V was clipped by 6 bases and J by 11 bases; unmatched bases: 17. This CDR3 has 14 residues. In germline, CDR1 is SQVTM, CDR2 ANQGSEA. Peripheral blood, around 9.4 milliliters per donor, was collected. In each sample, at least 6.5 million PBMCs were isolated.

The sample comprised blood. The rearrangement links TRBV29-1 to TRBJ2-5, with 8 positions matching TRBD2. The source of this sequence is a woman aged 55-69 years in good health. The CDR3 nucleotides are TGCAGCGTGACTAGCGTAAGCTCCTACAATGAGCAGTACTTC. This encodes CSVTSVSSYNEQYF.